This T cell receptor (beta chain) was identified in a study of T cell responses to AZD1222 COVID-19 vaccine. At the level of the study: Second-dose timings of about 4 or about 12 weeks were pooled. Notes on the study in general: Reportedly, nearly half the spike-specific TCRs target unmutated variant regions. Of the AZD1222 recipients, only 5 to 7 were seropositive at baseline. Most donors were white British and more were female, and clonal diversity was possibly underestimated.

There are 17 residues in the CDR3. CDR1 is SGHNT, CDR2 YENEEA, per germline. With 0 bases clipped from V and 8 bases from J, the junction kept 10 bases outside the gene matches. Repertoires were generated with immunoSEQ multiplex PCR, while TCRdb's copy carries only in-frame clones and drops some. The table records around 180,000 clones, 85% to 90% of them present only once. Note on this clone: Its antigen is unknown.

The receptor comes from an adult in good health. The chain uses TRBV11-3 and TRBJ2-1; 10 bases map to TRBD2. Source: peripheral blood, taken on day 0 of AZD1222 vaccination. The CDR3 DNA reads TGTGCCAGCAGCTTAGATCAGGTGGCTAGCGGGAGCCATGAGCAGTTCTTC. As protein: CASSLDQVASGSHEQFF. Drawing the rest from reference TRBV11-3 and TRBJ2-1, the complete variable domain is EAGVVQSPRYKIIEKKQPVAFWCNPISGHNTLYWYLQNLGQGPELLIRYENEEAVDDSQLPKDRFSAERLKGVDSTLKIQPAELGDSAVYLCASSLDQVASGSHEQFFGPGTRLTVL.